This TCR beta chain derives from a study of blood T cell repertoires in COVID-19. Background on the study: Sites in the United States, Italy and Spain provided acute and convalescent COVID-19 samples. Sample material is recorded as cDNA or gDNA derived from T cells, B-cell-depleted T cells, or PBMCs.

This CDR3 has 13 residues. The V and J ends lost 3 bases and 0 bases respectively, with 6 bases between them. CDR1 and CDR2 (germline): SNHLY, FYNNEI. Seattle patients were enrolled during active infection and followed longitudinally. Authors' analysis steps: Cell counts per sample came from amplifying reference gene primers. Some clones are missing from TCRdb's copy, which holds only in-frame ones; the method was immunoSEQ multiplex PCR. Clone size and the V and J calls come from that table; the DNA yielded D and trimming. The sample includes about 420,000 clones, roughly 89% of them seen just once. Source material: peripheral blood. This TCR came from a man between 18 and 29 years old with COVID-19, enrolled during active disease. This chain uses TRBV2 with TRBJ2-7; D may be TRBD1 (6 bases). This CDR3 reads CASSEDSSYEQYF. CDR3 DNA: TGTGCCAGCAGTGAGGACAGCTCCTACGAGCAGTACTTC.